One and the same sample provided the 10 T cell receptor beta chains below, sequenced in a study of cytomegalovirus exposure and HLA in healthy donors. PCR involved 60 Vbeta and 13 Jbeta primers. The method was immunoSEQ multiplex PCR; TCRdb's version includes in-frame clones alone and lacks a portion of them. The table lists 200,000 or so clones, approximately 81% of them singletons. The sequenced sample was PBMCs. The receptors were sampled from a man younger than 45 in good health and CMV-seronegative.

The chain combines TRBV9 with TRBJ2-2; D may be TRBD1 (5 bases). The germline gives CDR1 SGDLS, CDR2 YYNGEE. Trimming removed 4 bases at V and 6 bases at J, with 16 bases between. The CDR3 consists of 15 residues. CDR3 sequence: CASSQQARKAGELFF. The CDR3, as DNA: TGTGCCAGCAGCCAACAGGCAAGAAAAGCCGGGGAGCTGTTTTTT.

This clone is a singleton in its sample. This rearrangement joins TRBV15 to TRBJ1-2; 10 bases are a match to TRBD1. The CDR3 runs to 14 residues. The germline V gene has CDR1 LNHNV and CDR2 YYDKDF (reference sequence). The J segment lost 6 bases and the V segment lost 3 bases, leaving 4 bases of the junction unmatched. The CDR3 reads CATSSSGTGDGYTF. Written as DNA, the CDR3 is TGTGCCACCAGCAGCTCCGGGACAGGGGATGGCTACACCTTC.

The CDR3 DNA is TGTGCCAGCAGCCCCAGACCAGGGACCGGGGAGCTGTTTTTT. Translated: CASSPRPGTGELFF. J is TRBJ2-2 and V is TRBV11-2; the D gene is possibly TRBD1 (5 bases). The V and J ends lost 5 bases and 5 bases respectively, with 12 bases between them. Germline loops: CDR1 SGHAT, CDR2 FQNNGV. CDR3 length: 14 amino acids.

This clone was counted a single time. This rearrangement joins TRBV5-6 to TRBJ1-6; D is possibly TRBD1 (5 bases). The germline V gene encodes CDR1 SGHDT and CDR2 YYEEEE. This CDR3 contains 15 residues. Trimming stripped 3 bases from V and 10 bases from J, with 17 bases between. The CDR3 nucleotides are TGTGCCAGCAGCTGGTTGGGGCAGGGAGGATCACCCCTCCACTTT. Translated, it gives CASSWLGQGGSPLHF. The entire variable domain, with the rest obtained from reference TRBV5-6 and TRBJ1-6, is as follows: DAGVTQSPTHLIKTRGQQVTLRCSPKSGHDTVSWYQQALGQGPQFIFQYYEEEERQRGNFPDRFSGHQFPNYSSELNVNALLLGDSALYLCASSWLGQGGSPLHFGNGTRLTVT.

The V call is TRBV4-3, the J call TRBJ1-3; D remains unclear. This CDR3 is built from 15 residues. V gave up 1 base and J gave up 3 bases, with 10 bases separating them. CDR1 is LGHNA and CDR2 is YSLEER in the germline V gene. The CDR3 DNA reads TGCGCCAGCAGCCAAGCGAGAGGGTTTGGAAACACCATATATTTT. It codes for CASSQARGFGNTIYF.

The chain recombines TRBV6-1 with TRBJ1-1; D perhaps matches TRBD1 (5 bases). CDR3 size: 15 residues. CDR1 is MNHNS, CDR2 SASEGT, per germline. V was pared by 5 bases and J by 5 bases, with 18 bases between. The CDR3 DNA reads TGTGCCAGCAGTTCCCGGGGGGTGCTCAGGACTGAAGCTTTCTTT. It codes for CASSSRGVLRTEAFF.

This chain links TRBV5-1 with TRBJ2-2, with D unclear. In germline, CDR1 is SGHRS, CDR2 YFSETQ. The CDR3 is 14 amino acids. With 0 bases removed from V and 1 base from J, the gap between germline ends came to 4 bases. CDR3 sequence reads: CASSLAKNTGELFF. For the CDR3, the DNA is TGCGCCAGCAGCTTGGCCAAGAACACCGGGGAGCTGTTTTTT.

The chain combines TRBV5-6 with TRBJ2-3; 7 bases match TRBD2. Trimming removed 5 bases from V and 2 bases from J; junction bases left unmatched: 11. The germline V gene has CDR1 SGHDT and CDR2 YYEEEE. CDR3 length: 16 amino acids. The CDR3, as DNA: TGTGCCAGCAGGAACCGGCGACTAGCCCACACAGATACGCAGTATTTT. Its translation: CASRNRRLAHTDTQYF. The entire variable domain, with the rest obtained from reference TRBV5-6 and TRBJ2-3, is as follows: DAGVTQSPTHLIKTRGQQVTLRCSPKSGHDTVSWYQQALGQGPQFIFQYYEEEERQRGNFPDRFSGHQFPNYSSELNVNALLLGDSALYLCASRNRRLAHTDTQYFGPGTRLTVL.

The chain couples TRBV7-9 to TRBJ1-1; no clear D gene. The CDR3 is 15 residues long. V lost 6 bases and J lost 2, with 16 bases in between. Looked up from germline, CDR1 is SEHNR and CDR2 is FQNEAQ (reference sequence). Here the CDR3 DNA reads TGTGCCAGCAGGCTCTCGTTCGGGATTAACACTGAAGCTTTCTTT. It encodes CASRLSFGINTEAFF.

The CDR3 DNA sequence: TGTGCCAGCTCACTTACAACTGGGGCCAACGTCCTGACTTTC. This gives the protein CASSLTTGANVLTF. V usage is TRBV18 and J usage is TRBJ2-6; D call uncertain. The CDR3 totals 14 residues. The germline CDR1 and CDR2 sequences are KGHSH and LQKENI. Trimming stripped 4 bases from V and 2 bases from J, with 6 bases between.